This paragraph covers one T cell receptor beta chain sequence. Its antigen remains unknown. This specimen belongs to a study of cytomegalovirus exposure and HLA in healthy donors. The assay was immunoSEQ multiplex PCR, and TCRdb's table has in-frame clones only and misses some. The profile covers a few hundred thousand clones, with 88% appearing a single time and more than 0.95% taken by the ten largest. The J segment lost 4 bases and the V segment lost 4 bases, leaving 10 bases of the junction unmatched. The CDR3 consists of 17 residues. CDR1 is ENHRY, CDR2 SYGVKD, per germline. Study-wide results and caveats: Cytomegalovirus association was assigned to some 160 TCR beta chains.

The chain is built from TRBV10-3 and TRBJ2-1; TRBD1 agrees at 10 bases. This receptor was obtained from a man aged 25-40 years in good health and CMV-seronegative. The sequencing sample was made of PBMCs. The CDR3, as DNA: TGTGCCATCAGTGGCAGGACAGGGGGTGAACGTTACAATGAGCAGTTCTTC. Residues: CAISGRTGGERYNEQFF.